This record looks at one TCR beta chain sequence and its context. The data stem from a study of OX40 agonist ivuxolimab in advanced cancers. From germline, CDR1 is SNHLY and CDR2 FYNNEI. V was clipped by 6 bases and J by 3 bases; unmatched bases: 5. The CDR3 totals 15 residues. Clones were sequenced by immunoSEQ multiplex PCR, and TCRdb holds only the in-frame ones, with some missing. Altogether 50,000 to 55,000 clones are present, roughly 90% being singletons, with the ten largest covering roughly 1.5%. Sequenced here: CD4+ or CD8+ T cells sorted from blood, sampled in a trial of the OX40 agonist ivuxolimab. The rearrangement links TRBV2 to TRBJ2-5; 12 positions match TRBD2. This clonotype was obtained from an adult with an advanced solid tumor such as melanoma, head and neck, liver or kidney cancer. The CDR3 region is CASRAWTSGKETQYF. The CDR3 DNA reads as TGTGCCAGCAGAGCGTGGACTAGCGGGAAAGAGACCCAGTACTTC.